A single sample is the source of the 24 T cell receptor beta chains below, sequenced in a study of blood T cell repertoires in COVID-19. The assay was immunoSEQ multiplex PCR, and TCRdb's table has in-frame clones only and misses some. The data contain some 220,000 clones, 80% to 85% of them singletons. What was sequenced was peripheral blood. These receptors were taken from a woman aged 60-75 years with acute or convalescent COVID-19.

The rearrangement uses TRBV5-3 and TRBJ2-5, with D maybe TRBD1 (6 bases). TRBV5-3 is an ORF; its function is uncertain. The CDR3 has 19 residues. V was cut by 0 bases and J by 1 base, with 22 bases left in between. This CDR3 is CARSLGDIKGQATQETQYF. CDR3 DNA sequence: TGTGCCAGAAGCTTGGGGGATATAAAGGGACAAGCTACCCAAGAGACCCAGTACTTC.

CDR3 loop: CASKLDWELFF. The CDR3, as DNA: TGTGCCAGCAAACTCGACTGGGAGCTGTTTTTT. The chain recombines TRBV2 with TRBJ2-2; D not resolved. V was pared by 7 bases and J by 9 bases, with 9 bases between. The germline CDR1 and CDR2 sequences are SNHLY and FYNNEI. This CDR3 contains 11 residues.

V is TRBV18 and J is TRBJ1-4; a weak D match, TRBD1 (5 bases). Germline V gene sequence: CDR1 KGHSH, CDR2 LQKENI. The CDR3 length is 17 residues. Trimming removed 3 bases from V and 3 bases from J, with 17 bases in between. CDR3 DNA: TGTGCCAGCTCACCCAGGGCTGGCTATCCACCTAATGAAAAACTGTTTTTT. Its protein is CASSPRAGYPPNEKLFF.

The chain couples TRBV5-1 to TRBJ2-1; TRBD1 aligns across 7 bases. Germline-derived CDR1 and CDR2 are SGHRS and YFSETQ. V was clipped by 4 bases and J by 6 bases; unmatched bases: 10. The CDR3 loop spans 15 amino acids. This chain's CDR3 is CASSGYRGAVNEQFF. The CDR3 DNA is TGCGCCAGCAGCGGATACAGGGGCGCGGTCAATGAGCAGTTCTTC.

The genes are TRBV15 and TRBJ2-3; TRBD2 matches 11 bases. The CDR3 has 19 amino acids. The germline V gene has CDR1 LNHNV and CDR2 YYDKDF (reference sequence). The J segment lost 2 bases and the V segment lost 1 base, leaving 11 bases of the junction unmatched. The CDR3 loop is CATSRVRLAGGQVTDTQYF. For the CDR3, the DNA is TGTGCCACCAGCAGAGTCCGCCTAGCGGGGGGACAAGTCACAGATACGCAGTATTTT.

The chain joins TRBV9 to TRBJ2-7, with a weak D call TRBD1 (5 bases). The length of the CDR3 is 15 residues. Deletions cut 0 bases from V and 2 bases from J, with 12 bases between. The germline V gene encodes CDR1 SGDLS and CDR2 YYNGEE. This CDR3 reads CASSVVGAKAYEQYF. The CDR3 DNA reads TGTGCCAGCAGCGTAGTTGGGGCGAAAGCCTACGAGCAGTACTTC.

The V call is TRBV5-6, the J call TRBJ2-1; D possibly corresponds to TRBD2 (6 bases). V shed 4 bases and J shed 8 bases, with 31 bases lying between them. CDR1 is SGHDT, CDR2 YYEEEE, per germline. The CDR3 runs 19 residues. This CDR3 is CASSPLGSGRGGPLDEQFF. CDR3 bases: TGTGCCAGCAGCCCCCTCGGATCTGGTAGGGGAGGACCTCTGGATGAGCAGTTCTTC.

The chain uses TRBV5-4 and TRBJ2-3; D possibly corresponds to TRBD2 (5 bases). CDR1 and CDR2 (germline): SGHNT, YYREEE (reference sequence). The CDR3 sequence is 12 residues long. The V end lost 7 bases, the J end lost 2 bases, and 8 bases lay between the germline ends. In DNA form, the CDR3 reads TGTGCCAGCGGACTTAACACAGATACGCAGTATTTT. Amino acid sequence: CASGLNTDTQYF.

This clone was seen only a few times. The gene calls are TRBV28 and TRBJ1-1; D uncertain. The ends were cut back, 5 bases at V and 1 base at J, with 11 bases in the middle. This CDR3 has 14 residues. The germline gives CDR1 MDHEN, CDR2 SYDVKM. CDR3 nucleotide sequence: TGTGCCAGCAGTCCTCACACAGAGAACACTGAAGCTTTCTTT. Protein product: CASSPHTENTEAFF.

The chain couples TRBV10-3 to TRBJ1-5; 9 bases map to TRBD1. The V and J ends lost 4 bases and 4 bases, in that order; junction bases with no gene match: 2. Per the germline V gene, CDR1 is ENHRY and CDR2 is SYGVKD. The CDR3 consists of 14 residues. The DNA for the CDR3 is TGTGCCATCAGTGTGGACAGGGGAAATCAGCCCCAGCATTTT. Translation: CAISVDRGNQPQHF.

CDR3 in DNA: TGTGCCAGCAGCCCCCGCGGAGGGCTATATGGCTACACCTTC. It yields the protein CASSPRGGLYGYTF. The genes are TRBV3-1 (or the pseudogene TRBV3-2) and TRBJ1-2; D remains ambiguous. The CDR3 covers 14 residues. The V end was cut by 4 bases, the J end by 5 bases, with 14 bases between. The germline CDR1 and CDR2 sequences are LGHDT and YNNKEL (reference sequence).

V gene TRBV27 combines with J gene TRBJ2-7, with 9 bases aligning to TRBD1. V shed 6 bases, J shed 2 bases, and the junction held 2 bases outside the gene matches. This CDR3 region has 13 residues. Germline assignment: CDR1 MNHEY and CDR2 SMNVEV (reference sequence). The CDR3 here is CASRGQGTYEQYF. The CDR3 DNA follows: TGTGCCAGCAGGGGACAGGGCACCTACGAGCAGTACTTC.

The chain is built from TRBV10-3 and TRBJ2-1; 7 bases line up with TRBD2. V was clipped by 10 bases and J by 0 bases; unmatched bases: 3. The CDR3 is made up of 13 amino acids. Germline lookup yields CDR1 ENHRY and CDR2 SYGVKD. The CDR3 DNA is TGTGCCACGGGGGGAAACTCCTACAATGAGCAGTTCTTC. Translating it yields CATGGNSYNEQFF.

The chain is built from TRBV19 and TRBJ1-5, with 7 bases that match TRBD1. V gave up 6 bases and J gave up 4 bases; unmatched junction bases: 3. Germline CDR1 is LNHDA and CDR2 is SQIVND (reference sequence). The CDR3 loop spans 13 amino acids. The CDR3, as DNA: TGTGCCAGTAGCGACAGGGAGAATCAGCCCCAGCATTTT. Its translation: CASSDRENQPQHF.

This clone showed up just a few times. The chain employs TRBV7-9 and TRBJ1-1, with 7 bases fitting TRBD1. The CDR3 has 14 amino acids. After removal of 7 bases from V and 6 bases from J, the junction contained 11 bases not matched to a gene. Germline V gives CDR1 SEHNR, CDR2 FQNEAQ (reference sequence). CDR3 in amino acids: CASILGQATSEAFF. The CDR3 bases are TGTGCCAGCATCCTAGGACAGGCCACCTCTGAAGCTTTCTTT. The whole variable domain, filled in from reference TRBV7-9 and TRBJ1-1, reads DTGVSQNPRHKITKRGQNVTFRCDPISEHNRLYWYRQTLGQGPEFLTYFQNEAQLEKSRLLSDRFSAERPKGSFSTLEIQRTEQGDSAMYLCASILGQATSEAFFGQGTRLTVV.

The chain combines TRBV4-1 with TRBJ1-3, with 9 bases identical to TRBD1. The CDR3 runs 17 residues. In germline, CDR1 is MGHRA, CDR2 YSYEKL. J gave up 2 bases and V 1 base, and 6 bases lay outside the gene matches. In DNA form, the CDR3 reads TGCGCCAGCAGCCAAGTCTCGGGACAGGGTCCTGGAAACACCATATATTTT. Protein sequence: CASSQVSGQGPGNTIYF.

This chain links TRBV28 with TRBJ2-2; the D gene is possibly TRBD1 (5 bases). Deletions cut 11 bases from V and 1 base from J, with 14 bases between. CDR1 and CDR2 from the germline V gene are MDHEN and SYDVKM. The CDR3 loop spans 14 amino acids. Written as DNA, the CDR3 is TGTGCCTGCAACAGGCGGAGGAACACCGGGGAGCTGTTTTTT. Translation gives CACNRRRNTGELFF.

This rearrangement joins TRBV25-1 to TRBJ1-6; 7 nucleotides align to TRBD1. The CDR3 consists of 15 residues. Germline CDR1 MGHDK, CDR2 SYGVNS. The junction had 4 bases not matched to a gene; V was cut back by 0 bases and J by 8 bases. The CDR3 DNA reads as TGTGCCAGCAGTGAATATAGGGGGCAAGATTCACCCCTCCACTTT. Translating it yields CASSEYRGQDSPLHF.

The chain couples TRBV5-1 to TRBJ2-3; 10 nucleotides line up with TRBD2. J lost 1 base, V lost 4 bases, and 6 bases had no gene match. Germline V gene sequence: CDR1 SGHRS, CDR2 YFSETQ. The CDR3 contains 16 residues. CDR3 residues: CASSRGGTSGTDTQYF. As DNA, the CDR3 is TGCGCCAGCAGCCGGGGGGGGACTAGCGGCACAGATACGCAGTATTTT.

This CDR3 is CASSSRDRSAQYF. The CDR3 DNA reads TGTGCCAGCAGCTCCAGGGACAGGTCTGCGCAGTACTTC. The rearrangement links TRBV5-6 to TRBJ2-7; 8 nucleotides agree with TRBD1. V was clipped by 3 bases and J by 9 bases; unmatched bases: 8. The CDR3 is 13 amino acids. The germline gives CDR1 SGHDT, CDR2 YYEEEE.

V gene TRBV2 combines with J gene TRBJ2-1; the D gene is possibly TRBD2 (6 bases). The ends were cut back, 6 bases at V and 9 bases at J, with 15 bases in the middle. The CDR3 extends over 13 amino acids. The germline V gene encodes CDR1 SNHLY and CDR2 FYNNEI. The CDR3 loop reads CASRWDSKGEQFF. The CDR3 nucleotides read TGTGCCAGCAGGTGGGACTCCAAGGGTGAGCAGTTCTTC.

This chain uses TRBV7-6 with TRBJ1-3, with 10 bases matching TRBD1. Unmatched junction bases numbered 4, after V lost 3 bases and J lost 2 bases. CDR3 length equals 16 residues. Germline CDR1 reads SGHVS; CDR2 reads FNYEAQ. The DNA of the CDR3 is TGTGCCAGCAGCTTTAGACAGGGGGCTGCTGGAAACACCATATATTTT. It is translated as CASSFRQGAAGNTIYF.

The chain uses TRBV3-1 (or the pseudogene TRBV3-2) and TRBJ1-4; TRBD1 is a possible D gene (5 bases). V was cut by 2 bases and J by 7 bases, with 14 bases left in between. The CDR3 runs 15 residues. Germline CDR1 and CDR2: LGHDT and YNNKEL (reference sequence). The CDR3, as DNA: TGTGCCAGCAGCCAATTGGGGGGGATTGGTGAAAAACTGTTTTTT. This translates into CASSQLGGIGEKLFF.

The chain recombines TRBV29-1 with TRBJ2-7; TRBD1 might be the D (6 bases). The CDR3 spans 13 residues. Trimming shortened V by 4 bases and J by 1 base, and 11 bases separated the two germline ends. In germline, CDR1 is SQVTM, CDR2 ANQGSEA. The CDR3 spells CSVGDTNSYEQYF. The CDR3 region has the DNA TGCAGCGTTGGGGACACCAATTCCTACGAGCAGTACTTC.